This T cell receptor beta chain originates from a study of cytomegalovirus exposure and HLA in healthy donors (dated by TCRdb to the late 2010s). About the full investigation: According to an earlier analysis of around 600 of the donors, about 179 million T cells yielded some 110 million unique TCR beta sequences and 276 Gb of sequence data. The number of donors typed differed by locus, with about 629-630 for A, B, C, DRB1 and DQB1, more than 500 for DQA1, some 570 for DPA1, and approximately 470 for DPB1. The study used immunosequencing to profile the T cell repertoires of several hundred subjects and linked those repertoires to cytomegalovirus serostatus. The later analysis used no new phenotypic data to find candidate immune exposures, relying instead on TCR beta sequences and their occurrence across donors. Donor age, sex, ethnicity and CMV serostatus were compiled together with the repertoire data. A separate validation cohort of roughly 130 different subjects was used in addition to the roughly 640-subject first cohort. The study combined high-throughput TCR immunosequencing, statistical association of individual TCRs with disease status, and machine learning to predict cytomegalovirus infection status. A later genetic analysis took genome-wide SNP genotypes for about 55% of the 666 donors and used that subset as a discovery cohort. An early release that covered several hundred HLA-typed donors contained approximately 320 gigabases of sequencing data and roughly 84 million unique TCR sequences. Across about 370 genotyped donors of the cohort, an average of 235,054 unique TCR beta nucleotide sequences per donor were sequenced, and roughly 17% of those sequences were non-productive. Of the 300 to 450 genotyped donors, 70% to 90% were placed in the genetic ancestry cluster associated with self-reported Caucasian donors. In an earlier analysis of around 540 of the donors, high-throughput TCR beta sequencing was used to judge whether each TCR beta V gene segment behaved as functional or pseudogenic. Every repertoire in the discovery cohort had been generated on one and the same sequencing platform. In a later analysis, previously published TCR beta repertoires from 666 donors were re-analyzed and high-resolution HLA genotyping was added so that TCR occurrence patterns could be studied. HLA typing included class I and class II loci at four-digit resolution. Several DR-DQ haplotypes were treated as single units for association and clustering because of strong linkage in the cohort. The study aimed to test whether signatures of past pathogen exposure could be identified by cataloging public T cell receptors.

Library generation was performed with the immunoSEQ multiplex PCR assay. For the multiplex PCR, a mixture combining 60 forward primers for TCR Vbeta segments and 13 reverse primers for TCR Jbeta segments was used. A multiplex PCR assay on genomic DNA amplified the CDR3 region of rearranged TCR beta genes. The Illumina HiSeq System was used to sequence the amplified TCR beta libraries as 87-base-pair reads. The authors processed their data as follows. Across the 640 or so repertoires, a later analysis counted 78 million or so unique TCR beta chains, approximately 12 million of which were shared by at least two donors. Raw reads were error-corrected and collapsed into unique sequences with a nearest-neighbor algorithm that merged closely related sequences to remove PCR and sequencing errors. CDR3 sequences were aligned to IMGT reference sequences to assign V, D and J gene segments. For a sequence to be retained, a match of at least six nucleotides was required to both a V gene segment and a J gene segment. A rearrangement was called productive if the CDR3 had no stop codons and remained in frame with V and J, and every other rearrangement was called non-productive. Following IMGT convention, CDR3 was defined as the stretch from the second conserved V-encoded cysteine to the conserved J-encoded phenylalanine. In an earlier analysis of approximately 500 of the donors, sequences lacking an unambiguous match to a single V gene segment were excluded. In an earlier analysis of several hundred of the donors, V segments were called functional above 56.7% productive rearrangements and were called segregating when the between-donor standard deviation exceeded 5%. To diagnose cytomegalovirus status from the catalog of TCR beta chain sequences, a statistical classification framework was built. A later analysis assigned V and J genes by comparing TCR nucleotide sequences with IMGT/GENE-DB human TR gene sequences. Using the TCRdist pipeline, a later analysis assigned CDR3 sequences along with most-parsimonious VDJ recombination scenarios. In a later analysis, each TCR beta chain was defined by its CDR3 amino acid sequence together with its V-gene family, and reads lacking a unique V-gene family were excluded. To address suspected cross-contamination and a sequencing artifact, a later analysis removed several hundred highly shared, low-generation-probability nucleotide sequences. In a later analysis, a clonal expansion index for each public chain was calculated from normalized within-repertoire ranks of inferred template counts. In a later analysis, generation probabilities were computed using a VDJ recombination model fitted to out-of-frame rearrangements, and the results were checked against IGoR. A later analysis scored TCR-TCR, TCR-HLA and TCR-CMV co-occurrence with hypergeometric tests, applying a repertoire-size bias correction to TCR pairs. False discovery rates were estimated in a later analysis by permuting HLA or CMV assignments 20 times. In a later analysis, co-occurring TCRs were grouped using DBSCAN, and TCRdist sequence similarity was added for clustering within HLA-allele-positive subsets. Repertoires with fewer than 30,000 or more than 120,000 public chains were left out of co-occurrence clustering, as were about five repertoires with anomalous nucleotide sharing. TCRdb stores this immuneACCESS table with in-frame sequences only. Part of the clones is absent; in the studies checked, under half of the shortfall reflects unresolved V genes, and no reason is known for the rest. Clonal size and the V and J genes are those of that table, whereas D and trimming came from the DNA. Present in this sample are 70,000 to 80,000 clones, under 85% of which were seen just once. The ten largest clonotypes hold 8% to 10% of the sample.

The cohort consisted of hundreds of healthy bone marrow donors. At the time of sampling, every cohort member was nominally healthy, though immune exposures that went unrecorded were likely present. The donor was CMV seropositive and belonged to the group of 250 to 300 seropositive cohort members. Each donor provided a peripheral blood sample, and peripheral blood mononuclear cells were used for TCR beta sequencing. Genomic DNA was extracted from the blood cell samples with the Qiagen DNeasy Blood Extraction Kit. Via the germline V gene (reference sequence), CDR1 is GTSNPN and CDR2 SVGIG. Clipping removes 3 bases from V and 4 bases from J, with 6 as the unmatched junction base count. There are 14 amino acids in the CDR3, from cysteine to phenylalanine inclusive. Solely the CDR3 DNA is kept, with 42 bases framed from the first base. Remarks on this clone: Its antigen remains unidentified. There are no base qualities to consult, and no much larger clone falls within one base.

The investigation overall reported the following: In both the original and validation cohorts, the classifier was reported to diagnose cytomegalovirus status with high specificity and sensitivity. Because the 87-base-pair reads could not distinguish some IMGT-functional V segments, including TRBV6-2 and TRBV6-3, those segments were excluded. Because HLA typing was missing for some donors at each locus, association tests included only the typed subset. V-gene and J-gene trimming of TCR beta chains was associated with a missense DCLRE1C variant in a later genetic analysis, and the association was replicated in an independent cohort. A further reported finding was that TCR beta sequences accurately predicted the HLA-A and HLA-B alleles for most subjects in the first cohort. A total of roughly 160 TCR beta chains were listed by the study as associated with cytomegalovirus. An earlier analysis of 450 to 750 of the donors showed that most TCR beta V segments appeared in productive rearrangements either about 87% or about 30% of the time, which broadly matched IMGT annotations. Sequencing depth was assumed to be roughly uniform across donors in the presence/absence analyses, though that assumption may not hold. Only TCR beta chains were sequenced in this cohort, and the absence of alpha or paired-chain data limited detectable features. In a later genetic analysis, fewer N-insertions in productive TCRs were reported among donors in an Asian-associated ancestry cluster than the 666-donor mean. A cluster of highly shared sequence variants was judged likely to be a technical artifact of the sequencing pipeline. In a later analysis, HLA-associated TCR beta chains were found to be more clonally expanded and to have lower generation probabilities than equally common non-associated chains. Most TCR sequences were seen in very few donors, while some public TCRs were found in many individuals. According to a later analysis, TCR association rates differed among HLA loci, with DRB1 alleles showing the most associated TCRs and HLA-C alleles showing the fewest. Linkage disequilibrium might explain the correlated functional status among segregating V segments, but an unknown experimental factor could not be ruled out. Seventeen rarely observed V segments, including chromosome 9 orphons, were excluded from the earlier analysis of a few hundred of the donors because counts were too low. A later analysis associated about 16,000 TCR beta sequences with specific HLA alleles at a false discovery rate of 0.05. The authors suggested that the approach could potentially be extended to other disease states and immunological phenotypes. When HLA alleles, especially DR and DQ, strongly co-occurred, attributing TCR associations to individual alleles was difficult. Three of the identified cytomegalovirus-associated TCR beta chains were confirmed in vitro to be specific for cytomegalovirus antigens. Most CMV-associated TCR beta chains appeared to be HLA-restricted in a later analysis, and the HLA associations seemed to be driven largely by CMV exposure. Immune exposure information for the cohort was limited to CMV serostatus. In a later analysis, several top co-occurrence clusters were reported to appear linked to parvovirus B19, influenza, CMV and Epstein-Barr virus.

This TCR came from a middle-aged woman in good health and CMV-seropositive. The sequence is built from TRBV30 and TRBJ2-4; TRBD1 fits 7 bases in the junction. Input material: PBMCs. The DNA sequence is given as TGTGCCTGGAGGGTCCCGGGACAGAAAAACATTCAGTACTTC. It encodes CAWRVPGQKNIQYF.